Each of the 11 T cell receptor beta chains below was sequenced from the same sample in a study of shared clonotypes between healthy human individuals. The protocol was immunoSEQ multiplex PCR, while the TCRdb copy is restricted to in-frame clones and leaves out a portion. The sample has some 2.4 million clones; 93% are singletons. Source material: naive CD4+ T cells from PBMCs. Subset in this sample: CD45RA+ positively selected. These receptors came from a man younger than 35 in good health. Some clones in this sample may be carry-over from other donors' samples.

The CDR3 region has the DNA TGTGCCTGGAGTTATTCAGAGAATCAGCCCCAGCATTTT. Translation gives CAWSYSENQPQHF. V gene TRBV30 combines with J gene TRBJ1-5; D ambiguous. Trimming removed 2 bases at V and 4 bases at J, with 9 bases between. This CDR3 contains 13 residues. Germline loops: CDR1 GTSNPN, CDR2 SVGIG (reference sequence).

The genes are TRBV7-9 and TRBJ2-2; TRBD2 matches at 7 bases. This CDR3 has 16 residues. Germline CDR1 is SEHNR and CDR2 is FQNEAQ (reference sequence). J gave up 4 bases and V 5 bases, and 10 bases lay outside the gene matches. CDR3 sequence reads: CASSPRFGGGTGELFF. The CDR3 region has the DNA TGTGCCAGCAGCCCGAGGTTTGGCGGGGGCACCGGGGAGCTGTTTTTT.

V gene TRBV6-5 combines with J gene TRBJ1-2, with D unresolved. V was pared by 6 bases and J by 4 bases, with 15 bases between. The CDR3 is made up of 14 amino acids. Germline V lookup: CDR1 MNHEY, CDR2 SVGAGI. CDR3 sequence reads: CASRDGGSSYGYTF. The CDR3 coding sequence is TGTGCCAGCAGGGACGGCGGCTCCTCCTATGGCTACACCTTC.

This clone was recorded once. The chain is built from TRBV11-2 and TRBJ2-7, with 9 bases aligning to TRBD1. The germline V gene has CDR1 SGHAT and CDR2 FQNNGV. Trimming at V came to 8 bases and at J to 0 bases, leaving 11 bases not matched to a gene. The CDR3 is made up of 16 amino acids. CDR3 protein: CASWDRDSYPSYEQYF. In nucleotides, the CDR3 is TGTGCCAGCTGGGACAGGGACAGCTACCCCTCCTACGAGCAGTACTTC. The full variable domain, in which reference TRBV11-2 and TRBJ2-7 provide the parts outside the CDR3, is EAGVAQSPRYKIIEKRQSVAFWCNPISGHATLYWYQQILGQGPKLLIQFQNNGVVDDSQLPKDRFSAERLKGVDSTLKIQPAKLEDSAVYLCASWDRDSYPSYEQYFGPGTRLTVT.

V and J are TRBV7-3 and TRBJ2-5; no clear D. This CDR3 is built from 14 residues. The germline V gene encodes CDR1 SGHTA and CDR2 FQGTGA. Trimming pared 0 bases from V and 0 bases from J, leaving 5 bases between. CDR3 bases: TGTGCCAGCAGCTTAACGAGGAACCAAGAGACCCAGTACTTC. Translated, it gives CASSLTRNQETQYF.

The chain carries TRBV28 and TRBJ1-3, with D tentatively TRBD1 (6 bases). Germline-derived CDR1 and CDR2 are MDHEN and SYDVKM. Deletions cut 7 bases from V and 4 bases from J, with 14 bases between. The CDR3 runs 14 residues. CDR3 sequence: CASTTPGTGNTIYF. The CDR3, as DNA: TGTGCCAGCACCACCCCGGGGACAGGAAACACCATATATTTT. Full variable domain (missing parts from reference TRBV28 and TRBJ1-3): DVKVTQSSRYLVKRTGEKVFLECVQDMDHENMFWYRQDPGLGLRLIYFSYDVKMKEKGDIPEGYSVSREKKERFSLILESASTNQTSMYLCASTTPGTGNTIYFGEGSWLTVV.

The chain carries TRBV28 and TRBJ2-7; 8 bases are a match to TRBD2. Germline loops: CDR1 MDHEN, CDR2 SYDVKM. CDR3 length equals 15 residues. Germline trimming cut 6 bases from V and 6 bases from J; bases unmatched to any gene: 13. Here the CDR3 DNA reads TGTGCCAGCAGCCGGGGACTAGGTCAAGGGAGCGAGCAGTACTTC. Translating gives CASSRGLGQGSEQYF.

Here the CDR3 reads CASNGQGASGANVLTF. In DNA form, the CDR3 reads TGTGCCAGCAATGGACAGGGGGCCTCTGGGGCCAACGTCCTGACTTTC. The chain joins TRBV2 to TRBJ2-6; 11 bases line up with TRBD1. This CDR3 has 16 residues. The germline CDR1 and CDR2 sequences are SNHLY and FYNNEI. V was clipped by 7 bases and J by 0 bases; unmatched bases: 2.

The CDR3 is CASSPISTGGWQPQHF. DNA for the CDR3: TGTGCCAGTAGCCCCATCTCGACAGGGGGCTGGCAGCCCCAGCATTTT. The gene calls are TRBV19 and TRBJ1-5; 10 bases match TRBD1. V trimming: 6 bases; J trimming: 7 bases; junction bases outside the gene matches: 12. Germline V lookup: CDR1 LNHDA, CDR2 SQIVND (reference sequence). The length of the CDR3 is 16 residues.

This chain uses TRBV27 with TRBJ2-5, with D perhaps assigned TRBD1 or TRBD2 (5 bases each). Germline V gene sequence: CDR1 MNHEY, CDR2 SMNVEV (reference sequence). The CDR3 length is 15 residues. Trimming stripped 5 bases from V and 5 bases from J, with 18 bases between. The CDR3 region has the DNA TGTGCCAGCAGTGGGGTGGGGGACCCCAAGGAGACCCAGTACTTC. Protein sequence: CASSGVGDPKETQYF.

This chain uses TRBV5-1 with TRBJ2-2, with D hard to call. The CDR3 spans 14 residues. Germline CDR1 reads SGHRS; CDR2 reads YFSETQ. Trimming stripped 5 bases from V and 2 bases from J, with 10 bases between. The CDR3 here is CASRAVLNTGELFF. DNA for the CDR3: TGCGCCAGCAGGGCAGTTCTCAACACCGGGGAGCTGTTTTTT.